Sequencing of this TCR beta chain was carried out in a study of blood T cells in healthy people across ages. Study-level points and caveats: Investigators treated diversity estimates from one million T cells as underestimates.

A sample-barcoded 5' primer and a J-beta primer mix were used in a second PCR of about 6 to 12 cycles. TCRdb ran MiXCR on the 5' RACE reads and lists one entry per CDR3 protein. The sample has more than 650,000 distinct CDR3 sequences; approximately 21% are singletons. Trimming took 6 bases from V and 3 from J, leaving 15 bases between them. This CDR3 contains 14 residues. Germline CDR1 MNHNY, CDR2 SVGAGI (reference sequence). This clonotype turned up a few times. Its target is not known. The source of this sequence is a man aged 70-80 years in good health. Sequencing was carried out using blood. The chain joins TRBV6-6 to TRBJ2-7, with D hard to call. The CDR3 sequence: CASRKTDDYYEQYF. The CDR3 DNA sequence: TGTGCCAGCAGAAAAACGGACGATTACTACGAGCAGTACTTC.